This entry concerns a single TCR beta chain. What it binds is not known. The data stem from a study of OX40 agonist ivuxolimab in advanced cancers. Libraries were prepared by immunoSEQ multiplex PCR; TCRdb keeps only in-frame clonotypes and omits some of them. The sample lists 50,000 to 55,000 clones; roughly nine tenths were seen once. The V gene lost 3 bases and the J gene lost 1 base, with 13 bases spanning the gap. Germline values: CDR1 KGHSH, CDR2 LQKENI. There are 15 residues in the CDR3. Study-level findings and limits: Expanded clones were, on average, more numerous among CD8+ T cells than CD4+.

The sequences come from CD4+ or CD8+ T cells sorted from blood, collected in a trial of the OX40 agonist ivuxolimab. J is TRBJ2-7 and V is TRBV18; no reliable D call. This sequence originates from an adult with an advanced solid tumor such as melanoma, head and neck, liver or kidney cancer. The CDR3 DNA reads TGTGCCAGCTCACCTGACATCCTCAGTTCCTACGAGCAGTACTTC. Protein product: CASSPDILSSYEQYF.